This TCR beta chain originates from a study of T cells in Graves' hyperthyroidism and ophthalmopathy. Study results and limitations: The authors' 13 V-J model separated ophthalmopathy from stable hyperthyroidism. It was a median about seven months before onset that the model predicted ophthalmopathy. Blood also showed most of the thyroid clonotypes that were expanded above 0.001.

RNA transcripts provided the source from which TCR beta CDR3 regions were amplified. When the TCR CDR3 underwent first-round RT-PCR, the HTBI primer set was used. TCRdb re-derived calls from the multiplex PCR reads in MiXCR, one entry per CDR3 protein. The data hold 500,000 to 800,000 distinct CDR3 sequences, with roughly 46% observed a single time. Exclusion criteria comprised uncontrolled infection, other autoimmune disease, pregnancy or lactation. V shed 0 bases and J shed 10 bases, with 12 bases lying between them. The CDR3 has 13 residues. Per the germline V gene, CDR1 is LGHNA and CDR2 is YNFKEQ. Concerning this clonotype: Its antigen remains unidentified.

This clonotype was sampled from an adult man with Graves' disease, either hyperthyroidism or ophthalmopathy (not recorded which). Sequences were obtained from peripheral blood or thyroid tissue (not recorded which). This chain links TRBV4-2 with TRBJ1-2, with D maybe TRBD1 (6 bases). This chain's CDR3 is CASSQDPWTDYTF. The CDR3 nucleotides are TGTGCCAGCAGCCAAGATCCTTGGACAGACTACACCTTC.